These T cell receptor beta chains were read from a single sample in a study of blood T cell repertoires in COVID-19. The method was immunoSEQ multiplex PCR; TCRdb's version includes in-frame clones alone and lacks a portion of them. The table records roughly 220,000 clones, 75% to 85% of them present only once. The sequenced sample was PBMCs or T cells enriched from blood (not recorded which). The receptors come from a man aged 25-45 years with acute COVID-19. Both conserved end residues are part of each CDR3.

>TRBV24-1|TRBJ2-2
CATSDPRQGGSGELFF
>TRBV3-1/TRBV3-2|TRBJ1-2
CASSQRGGSNYGYTF
>TRBV10-1|TRBJ2-3
CASSEQRGAHTQYF
>TRBV6-5|TRBJ2-1
CASNIRDRGDGEQFF
>TRBV2|TRBJ2-7
CASIGGTGAAGEQYF
>TRBV5-6|TRBJ1-1
CASSLIGQGGNTEAFF
>TRBV4-2|TRBJ2-1
CASSQDLETGAYNEQFF
>TRBV25-1|TRBJ1-1
CASRGQGGMNTEAFF
>TRBV7-6|TRBJ2-7
CASSLESTSGGGEQYF
>TRBV18|TRBJ1-1
CASSPRRMNTEAFF
>TRBV28|TRBJ2-7
CASGLVGAGAGDEQYF
>TRBV2|TRBJ1-5
CASSEDRIGNQPQHF
>TRBV6-2/TRBV6-3|TRBJ1-1
CASSYHLLALNTEAFF
>TRBV11-2|TRBJ1-1
CASSLLERTEAFF
>TRBV11-2|TRBJ1-1
CASSFKTGGENTEAFF
>TRBV5-1|TRBJ1-1
CASSLMGQGVEAFF
>TRBV18|TRBJ2-5
CASSPSRRGTQETQYF
>TRBV5-6|TRBJ2-7
CASSSLQGAYEQYF
>TRBV28|TRBJ2-3
CASSRGGGGSTDTQYF
>TRBV29-1|TRBJ2-1
CSVERGWGSNEQFF
>TRBV27|TRBJ2-3
CASSFSPAGGGDTQYF
>TRBV14|TRBJ1-1
CASSHRTGVRGTEAFF
>TRBV3-1/TRBV3-2|TRBJ1-6
CASSRNMGQGPPLHF
>TRBV28|TRBJ2-7
CASSFPATDPSYEQYF
>TRBV7-9|TRBJ1-2
CASSLGTANYGYTF
>TRBV28|TRBJ2-7
CASSRGGRVEQYF
>TRBV11-1|TRBJ2-5
CASSLSGKFSETQYF
>TRBV15|TRBJ1-2
CATSRDRSNYGYTF
>TRBV5-1|TRBJ2-7
CASSSAGFGEQYF
>TRBV6-5|TRBJ1-3
CASITGAGNTIYF
>TRBV5-1|TRBJ2-7
CASSLDRQGVNEQYF
>TRBV6-5|TRBJ1-2
CASRYQGMGGYTF
>TRBV25-1|TRBJ2-7
CASSYLMGGSEQYF